The clone carrying this TCR beta chain was counted only a few times. Deletions cut 3 bases from V and 7 bases from J, with 12 bases between. This CDR3 region has 14 residues. Germline-derived CDR1 and CDR2 are SGHNT and YENEEA. The data derive from a study of breast tumors, draining lymph nodes, adjacent tissues. TCRdb re-derived calls from the multiplex PCR reads in MiXCR, one entry per CDR3 protein. The table records approximately 300,000 distinct CDR3 sequences, 30% of them present only once. The lymph nodes were axillary draining lymph nodes from breast cancer patients. The sequence was collected from a female donor with breast cancer. Some clones in this sample may be carry-over from other donors' samples. The sample taken for sequencing was axillary lymph node tissue. The rearrangement links TRBV11-3 to TRBJ1-4, with D unclear. In DNA form, the CDR3 reads TGTGCCAGCAGCTTGGGAAGTTTCAGTGAAAAACTGTTTTTT. This gives the protein CASSLGSFSEKLFF.